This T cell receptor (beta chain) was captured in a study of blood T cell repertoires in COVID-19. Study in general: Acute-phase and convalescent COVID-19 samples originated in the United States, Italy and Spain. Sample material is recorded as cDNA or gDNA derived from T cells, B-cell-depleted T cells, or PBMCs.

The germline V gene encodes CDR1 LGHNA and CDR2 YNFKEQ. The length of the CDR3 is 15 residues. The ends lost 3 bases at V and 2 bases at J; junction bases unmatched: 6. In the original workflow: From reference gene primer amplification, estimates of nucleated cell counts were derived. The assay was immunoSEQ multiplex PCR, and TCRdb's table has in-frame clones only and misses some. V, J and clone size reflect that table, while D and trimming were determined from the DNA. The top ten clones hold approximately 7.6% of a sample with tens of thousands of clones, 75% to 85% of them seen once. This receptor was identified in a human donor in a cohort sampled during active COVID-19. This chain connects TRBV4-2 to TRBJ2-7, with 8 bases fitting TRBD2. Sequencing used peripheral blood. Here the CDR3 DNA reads TGTGCCAGCAGCCAGAGGCGGGAGGCCGCCTACGAGCAGTACTTC. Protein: CASSQRREAAYEQYF.